This is a list of T cell receptor beta chains from one sample in a study of blood T cells in healthy people across ages. TCRdb recomputed calls from the 5' RACE reads with MiXCR, one row per CDR3 protein. The sample includes 790,000 or so distinct CDR3 sequences, around 50% of them seen just once. Sequenced input: blood. Receptors were obtained from a man aged 40-49 years in good health. The CDR3 runs from the conserved cysteine through the conserved F or W. The D gene is left open where the match is weak. Some rows mark clone size as missing; the rest say once, few, many or name a class of expanded clone.

v_call: TRBV7-9
clone_size: -
d_call: -
j_call: TRBJ2-7
cdr3_aa: CASSSSQWPGNYEQYF
cdr3_nt: TGTGCCAGCAGCTCCTCTCAGTGGCCGGGGAACTACGAGCAGTACTTC

v_call: TRBV7-2
clone_size: few
d_call: -
j_call: TRBJ2-5
cdr3_aa: CASSLVGAGRQETQYF
cdr3_nt: TGTGCCAGCAGCTTAGTTGGGGCGGGACGGCAAGAGACCCAGTACTTC

v_call: TRBV5-1
clone_size: -
d_call: TRBD2
j_call: TRBJ2-3
cdr3_aa: CASSSGTSSLTDTQYF
cdr3_nt: TGCGCCAGCAGCTCGGGGACTAGCAGCCTCACAGATACGCAGTATTTT

v_call: TRBV12-3/TRBV12-4
clone_size: -
d_call: TRBD2
j_call: TRBJ2-3
cdr3_aa: CASSFSVAAGRGKDTQYF
cdr3_nt: TGTGCCAGCAGTTTTTCCGTCGCAGCGGGACGGGGGAAAGATACGCAGTATTTT

v_call: TRBV7-2
clone_size: -
d_call: TRBD2
j_call: TRBJ2-3
cdr3_aa: CASSSPGTSGSPGYTQYF
cdr3_nt: TGTGCCAGCAGCTCACCGGGGACTAGCGGGAGCCCCGGCTATACGCAGTATTTT

v_call: TRBV5-1
clone_size: -
d_call: -
j_call: TRBJ2-5
cdr3_aa: CASRMQGSQAKETQYF
cdr3_nt: TGCGCCAGCAGGATGCAGGGGTCGCAGGCTAAAGAGACCCAGTACTTC

v_call: TRBV2
clone_size: few
d_call: -
j_call: TRBJ2-7
cdr3_aa: CASLDSTYEQYF
cdr3_nt: TGTGCCAGCCTGGACAGCACCTACGAGCAGTACTTC

v_call: TRBV18
clone_size: few
d_call: TRBD1
j_call: TRBJ2-1
cdr3_aa: CASSSTGDTEQFF
cdr3_nt: TGTGCCAGCTCATCGACAGGGGATACTGAGCAGTTCTTC

v_call: TRBV5-1
clone_size: -
d_call: TRBD1
j_call: TRBJ2-6
cdr3_aa: CASSQGTVGGANVLTF
cdr3_nt: TGCGCCAGCAGCCAAGGGACAGTCGGTGGGGCCAACGTCCTGACTTTC

v_call: TRBV7-2
clone_size: -
d_call: -
j_call: TRBJ2-7
cdr3_aa: CASSPGWGPMAYELYF
cdr3_nt: TGTGCCAGCAGCCCGGGGTGGGGGCCTATGGCCTACGAGCTGTACTTC

v_call: TRBV2
clone_size: -
d_call: TRBD2
j_call: TRBJ2-5
cdr3_aa: CASKPGTSGETQYF
cdr3_nt: TGTGCCAGCAAGCCCGGGACTAGCGGGGAGACCCAGTACTTC

v_call: TRBV29-1
clone_size: -
d_call: -
j_call: TRBJ1-2
cdr3_aa: CSVPVPNYGYTF
cdr3_nt: TGCAGCGTCCCAGTGCCTAACTATGGCTACACCTTC

v_call: TRBV29-1
clone_size: -
d_call: -
j_call: TRBJ2-5
cdr3_aa: CSVVKQQETQYF
cdr3_nt: TGCAGCGTGGTCAAACAACAAGAGACCCAGTACTTC

v_call: TRBV10-2
clone_size: -
d_call: -
j_call: TRBJ1-1
cdr3_aa: CASNSGMNTEAFF
cdr3_nt: TGCGCCAGCAATTCAGGGATGAACACTGAAGCTTTCTTT

v_call: TRBV20-1
clone_size: once
d_call: TRBD1
j_call: TRBJ2-5
cdr3_aa: CSARDLLGQQETQYF
cdr3_nt: TGCAGTGCTAGAGATCTCCTGGGACAGCAAGAGACCCAGTACTTC

v_call: TRBV7-8
clone_size: few
d_call: -
j_call: TRBJ1-2
cdr3_aa: CASSPKRIYGYTF
cdr3_nt: TGTGCCAGCAGCCCAAAACGAATCTATGGCTACACCTTC

v_call: TRBV28
clone_size: few
d_call: -
j_call: TRBJ2-7
cdr3_aa: CASSPLGGGPEGYEQYF
cdr3_nt: TGTGCCAGCAGTCCCCTGGGTGGGGGGCCAGAGGGGTACGAGCAGTACTTC

v_call: TRBV27
clone_size: once
d_call: -
j_call: TRBJ2-3
cdr3_aa: CASAVKRGGADTQYF
cdr3_nt: TGTGCCAGCGCAGTAAAGAGGGGGGGCGCAGATACGCAGTATTTT

v_call: TRBV20-1
clone_size: -
d_call: -
j_call: TRBJ2-6
cdr3_aa: CSASSAGGRDSGANVLTF
cdr3_nt: TGCAGTGCTAGTAGCGCCGGGGGCCGTGACTCTGGGGCCAACGTCCTGACTTTC

v_call: TRBV10-3
clone_size: -
d_call: TRBD2
j_call: TRBJ2-1
cdr3_aa: CATGTSGDEQFF
cdr3_nt: TGTGCCACTGGGACTAGCGGCGATGAGCAGTTCTTC

v_call: TRBV6-2/TRBV6-3
clone_size: few
d_call: TRBD1
j_call: TRBJ2-7
cdr3_aa: CASSQSGTGSYEQYF
cdr3_nt: TGTGCCAGCAGTCAGTCCGGGACAGGGTCCTACGAGCAGTACTTC

v_call: TRBV6-2/TRBV6-3
clone_size: many
d_call: -
j_call: TRBJ2-1
cdr3_aa: CASRLAGSLLEQFF
cdr3_nt: TGTGCCTCGAGGCTAGCCGGGAGCTTACTTGAGCAGTTCTTC

v_call: TRBV28
clone_size: -
d_call: -
j_call: TRBJ1-2
cdr3_aa: CASSSRGGGGYTF
cdr3_nt: TGTGCCAGCAGTTCCCGGGGCGGGGGTGGCTACACCTTC

v_call: TRBV6-1
clone_size: -
d_call: -
j_call: TRBJ1-2
cdr3_aa: CASSEFGQQNGYTF
cdr3_nt: TGTGCCAGCAGTGAATTTGGCCAGCAGAATGGCTACACCTTC

v_call: TRBV5-1
clone_size: -
d_call: TRBD1
j_call: TRBJ2-5
cdr3_aa: CASSLQGAKEETQYF
cdr3_nt: TGCGCCAGCAGCTTACAGGGGGCGAAAGAAGAGACCCAGTACTTC

v_call: TRBV15
clone_size: once
d_call: -
j_call: TRBJ1-6
cdr3_aa: CATSRDLGRGPNSPLHF
cdr3_nt: TGTGCCACCAGCAGAGACTTAGGTAGGGGCCCAAATTCACCCCTCCACTTT

v_call: TRBV6-2/TRBV6-3
clone_size: few
d_call: -
j_call: TRBJ2-3
cdr3_aa: CASTRDGTDTQYF
cdr3_nt: TGTGCCAGCACCCGGGATGGCACAGATACGCAGTATTTT

v_call: TRBV6-1
clone_size: -
d_call: -
j_call: TRBJ1-4
cdr3_aa: CASSEGRTAGKLFF
cdr3_nt: TGTGCCAGCAGTGAAGGGAGAACGGCGGGAAAACTGTTTTTT

v_call: TRBV5-1
clone_size: once
d_call: -
j_call: TRBJ2-1
cdr3_aa: CASRWERTNNEQFF
cdr3_nt: TGCGCCAGCCGCTGGGAGCGGACCAACAATGAGCAGTTCTTC

v_call: TRBV5-1
clone_size: -
d_call: TRBD1
j_call: TRBJ2-1
cdr3_aa: CASSFETGGRNEQFF
cdr3_nt: TGCGCCAGCAGCTTTGAGACAGGGGGCCGTAATGAGCAGTTCTTC

v_call: TRBV7-9
clone_size: few
d_call: TRBD2
j_call: TRBJ2-5
cdr3_aa: CASSARTSGGQETQYF
cdr3_nt: TGTGCCAGCAGCGCCCGGACTAGCGGGGGCCAAGAGACCCAGTACTTC

v_call: TRBV2
clone_size: -
d_call: TRBD2
j_call: TRBJ2-2
cdr3_aa: CASSVERGATGELFF
cdr3_nt: TGTGCCAGCAGTGTAGAGCGGGGGGCGACCGGGGAGCTGTTTTTT

v_call: TRBV5-5
clone_size: -
d_call: -
j_call: TRBJ1-1
cdr3_aa: CASSLVPSGSEAFF
cdr3_nt: TGTGCCAGCAGCTTGGTTCCGTCGGGGAGTGAAGCTTTCTTT

v_call: TRBV13
clone_size: -
d_call: -
j_call: TRBJ2-7
cdr3_aa: CASSFGEYEQYF
cdr3_nt: TGTGCCAGCAGTTTTGGGGAATACGAGCAGTACTTC

v_call: TRBV5-1
clone_size: -
d_call: -
j_call: TRBJ1-1
cdr3_aa: CASSLEQRSEAFF
cdr3_nt: TGCGCCAGCAGCTTGGAACAAAGGTCTGAAGCTTTCTTT

v_call: TRBV18
clone_size: few
d_call: -
j_call: TRBJ2-3
cdr3_aa: CASSPLPNTDTQYF
cdr3_nt: TGTGCCAGCTCCCCTTTGCCGAACACAGATACGCAGTATTTT

v_call: TRBV15
clone_size: -
d_call: TRBD2
j_call: TRBJ2-1
cdr3_aa: CATSRDSAGYNEQFF
cdr3_nt: TGTGCCACCAGCAGAGATTCAGCGGGGTACAATGAGCAGTTCTTC

v_call: TRBV5-5
clone_size: once
d_call: -
j_call: TRBJ1-1
cdr3_aa: CASRGATGMSNTEAFF
cdr3_nt: TGTGCCAGCAGAGGGGCAACAGGGATGTCGAACACTGAAGCTTTCTTT